This TCR beta chain was identified during a study of blood T cell repertoires in COVID-19. About the research overall: COVID-19 samples from acute and convalescent phases originated in the United States, Italy and Spain. Sources were T cells, B-cell-depleted T cells, or PBMCs; the material itself was cDNA or gDNA.

Germline lookup yields CDR1 SGDLS and CDR2 YYNGEE. This CDR3 has 13 residues. Trimming took off 1 base at V and 7 bases at J, with 12 bases between the two ends. Authors' analysis steps: It was from reference gene primer amplification that nucleated cell counts were estimated. TCRdb's table, derived via immunoSEQ multiplex PCR, lists solely in-frame clones and lacks some. V, J and clone size are taken as reported in that table, and D and trimming were inferred from the DNA itself. The sample holds around 270,000 clones, about 87% seen once. What was sequenced was peripheral blood. V usage is TRBV9 and J usage is TRBJ2-7; D may be TRBD2 (7 bases). This TCR came from a woman aged 50 to 60 with acute or convalescent COVID-19. CDR3 sequence: CASSVWTAGEQYF. CDR3 coding DNA: TGTGCCAGCAGCGTATGGACAGCGGGGGAGCAGTACTTC.